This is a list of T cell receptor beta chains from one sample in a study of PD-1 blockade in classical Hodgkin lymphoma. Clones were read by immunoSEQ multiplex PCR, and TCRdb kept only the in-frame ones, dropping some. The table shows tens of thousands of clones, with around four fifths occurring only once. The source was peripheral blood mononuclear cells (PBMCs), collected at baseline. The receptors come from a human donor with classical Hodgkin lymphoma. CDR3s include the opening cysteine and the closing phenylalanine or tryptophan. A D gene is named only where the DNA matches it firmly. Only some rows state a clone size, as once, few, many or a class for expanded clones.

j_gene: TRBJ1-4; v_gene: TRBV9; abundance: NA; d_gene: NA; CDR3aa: CASSVGRGREKLFF; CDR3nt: TGTGCCAGCAGCGTAGGCAGGGGACGAGAAAAACTGTTTTTT
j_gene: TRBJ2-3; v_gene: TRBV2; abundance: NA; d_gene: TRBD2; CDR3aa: CASESPGLAILGDTQYF; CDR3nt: TGTGCCAGTGAATCTCCGGGACTAGCCATATTGGGAGATACGCAGTATTTT
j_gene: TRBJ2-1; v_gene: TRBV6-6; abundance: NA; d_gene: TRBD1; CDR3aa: CASSYEGATNNEQFF; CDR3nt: TGTGCCAGCAGTTACGAGGGGGCCACTAACAATGAGCAGTTCTTC
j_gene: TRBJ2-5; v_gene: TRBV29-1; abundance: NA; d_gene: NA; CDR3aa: CSVRGEETQYF; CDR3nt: TGCAGCGTCAGGGGTGAGGAGACCCAGTACTTC
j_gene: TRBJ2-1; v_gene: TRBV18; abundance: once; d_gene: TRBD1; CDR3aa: CASSPNRGNEQFF; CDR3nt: TGTGCCAGCTCACCGAACAGGGGAAATGAGCAGTTCTTC
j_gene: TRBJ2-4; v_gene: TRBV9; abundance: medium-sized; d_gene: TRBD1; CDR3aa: CASSPHGDRGPLAKNIQYF; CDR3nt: TGTGCCAGCAGCCCCCACGGAGACAGGGGGCCCTTAGCCAAAAACATTCAGTACTTC
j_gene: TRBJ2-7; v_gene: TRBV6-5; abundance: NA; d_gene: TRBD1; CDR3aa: CASSFGTGGTYEQYF; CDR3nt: TGTGCCAGCAGTTTCGGGACAGGGGGCACCTACGAGCAGTACTTC
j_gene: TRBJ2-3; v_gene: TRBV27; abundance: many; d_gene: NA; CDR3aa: CASSGLLGSADTQYF; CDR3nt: TGTGCCAGCAGCGGACTTCTTGGGTCCGCAGATACGCAGTATTTT
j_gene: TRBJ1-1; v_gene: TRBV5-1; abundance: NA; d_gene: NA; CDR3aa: CASSLGPSGTEAFF; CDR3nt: TGCGCCAGCAGCTTGGGGCCGAGCGGGACTGAAGCTTTCTTT
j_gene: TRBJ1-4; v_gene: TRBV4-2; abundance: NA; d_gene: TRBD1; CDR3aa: CASSQPQGATEKLFF; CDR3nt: TGTGCCAGCAGCCAACCGCAGGGGGCGACTGAAAAACTGTTTTTT
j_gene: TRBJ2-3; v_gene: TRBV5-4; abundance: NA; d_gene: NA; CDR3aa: CAGGRGRGTDTQYF; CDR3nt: TGTGCCGGGGGGCGGGGGAGAGGCACAGATACGCAGTATTTT
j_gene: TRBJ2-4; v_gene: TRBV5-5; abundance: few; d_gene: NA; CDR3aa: CASSFEGQKNIQYF; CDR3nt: TGTGCCAGCAGCTTCGAGGGACAAAAAAACATTCAGTACTTC
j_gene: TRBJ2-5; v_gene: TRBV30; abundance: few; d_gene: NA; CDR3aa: CAWSAVKETQYF; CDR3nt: TGTGCCTGGAGTGCCGTAAAAGAGACCCAGTACTTC
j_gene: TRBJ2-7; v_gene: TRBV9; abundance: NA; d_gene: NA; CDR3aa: CASSVEDSYEQYF; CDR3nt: TGTGCCAGCAGCGTAGAGGACAGCTACGAGCAGTACTTC
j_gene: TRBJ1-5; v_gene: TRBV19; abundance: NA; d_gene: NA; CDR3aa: CASRISSQPQHF; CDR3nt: TGTGCCAGTAGAATTAGCAGTCAGCCCCAGCATTTT
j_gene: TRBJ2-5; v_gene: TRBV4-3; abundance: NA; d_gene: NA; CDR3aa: CASSWGPRATQYF; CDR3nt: TGCGCCAGCAGCTGGGGCCCTAGGGCCACCCAGTACTTC
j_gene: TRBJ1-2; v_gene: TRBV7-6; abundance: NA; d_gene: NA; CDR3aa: CASSSGRGNYGYTF; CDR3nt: TGTGCCAGCAGCTCCGGTCGGGGAAACTATGGCTACACCTTC
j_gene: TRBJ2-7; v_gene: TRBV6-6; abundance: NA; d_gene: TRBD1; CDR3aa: CATAGQATYEQYF; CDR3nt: TGTGCCACCGCCGGACAGGCGACCTACGAGCAGTACTTC
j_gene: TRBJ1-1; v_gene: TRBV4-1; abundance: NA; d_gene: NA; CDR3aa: CASSTTPGRGNTEAFF; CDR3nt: TGCGCCAGCAGCACCACACCGGGACGGGGGAACACTGAAGCTTTCTTT
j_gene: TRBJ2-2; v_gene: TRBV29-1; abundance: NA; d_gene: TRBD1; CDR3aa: CSVLTGGTGELFF; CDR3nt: TGCAGCGTCCTAACAGGGGGAACCGGGGAGCTGTTTTTT
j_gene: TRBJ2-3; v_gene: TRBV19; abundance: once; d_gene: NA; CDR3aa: CASSIDSGNTQYF; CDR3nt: TGTGCCAGTAGTATAGACAGTGGAAATACGCAGTATTTT
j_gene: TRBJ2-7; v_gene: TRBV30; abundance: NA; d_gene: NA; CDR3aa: CAWGQEIYEQYF; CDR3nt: TGTGCCTGGGGGCAGGAAATCTACGAGCAGTACTTC
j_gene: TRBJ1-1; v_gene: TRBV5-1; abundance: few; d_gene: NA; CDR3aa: CASSLSTSNTEAFF; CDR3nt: TGCGCCAGCAGCTTGTCGACTTCCAACACTGAAGCTTTCTTT
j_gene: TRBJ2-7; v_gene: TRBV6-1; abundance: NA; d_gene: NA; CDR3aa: CASSRDRVSYEQYF; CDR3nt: TGTGCCAGCAGTAGGGACCGAGTTTCCTACGAGCAGTACTTC
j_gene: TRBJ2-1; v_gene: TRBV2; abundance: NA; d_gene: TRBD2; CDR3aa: CASSEPSGGASNEQFF; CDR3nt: TGTGCCAGCAGTGAACCCAGCGGGGGGGCTAGCAATGAGCAGTTCTTC
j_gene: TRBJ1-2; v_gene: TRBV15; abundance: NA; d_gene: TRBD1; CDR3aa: CATSRDLWDSGNYGYTF; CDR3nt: TGTGCCACCAGCAGAGATCTTTGGGACAGTGGTAACTATGGCTACACCTTC
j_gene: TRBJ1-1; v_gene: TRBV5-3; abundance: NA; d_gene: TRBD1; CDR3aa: CARSFLKGATLGAEAFF; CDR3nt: TGTGCCAGAAGCTTTCTTAAGGGGGCAACATTGGGCGCTGAAGCTTTCTTT
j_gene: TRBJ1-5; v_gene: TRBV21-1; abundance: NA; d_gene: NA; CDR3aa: CASSTDRQGIQPQHF; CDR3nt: TGTGCCAGCAGCACAGATAGACAGGGAATTCAGCCCCAGCATTTT
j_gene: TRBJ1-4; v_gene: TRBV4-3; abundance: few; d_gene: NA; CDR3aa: CASSLGRNEKLFF; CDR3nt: TGCGCCAGCAGCCTCGGCCGAAATGAAAAACTGTTTTTT
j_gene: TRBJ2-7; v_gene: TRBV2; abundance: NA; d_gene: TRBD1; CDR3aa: CASSVLPGQGPHEQYF; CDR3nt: TGTGCCAGCAGTGTGCTTCCGGGACAGGGTCCCCACGAGCAGTACTTC
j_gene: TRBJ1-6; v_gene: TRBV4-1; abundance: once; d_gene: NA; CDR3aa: CASSQVSGTAARPLHF; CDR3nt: TGCGCCAGCAGCCAAGTCAGTGGGACCGCCGCTAGACCCCTCCACTTT
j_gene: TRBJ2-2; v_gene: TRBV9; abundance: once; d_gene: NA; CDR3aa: CASRVWGHTGELFF; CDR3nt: TGTGCCAGCAGAGTTTGGGGACACACCGGGGAGCTGTTTTTT
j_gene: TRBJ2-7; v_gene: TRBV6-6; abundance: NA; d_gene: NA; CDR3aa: CASSLAASFEQYF; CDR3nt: TGTGCCAGCAGCCTTGCCGCTTCCTTCGAGCAGTACTTC
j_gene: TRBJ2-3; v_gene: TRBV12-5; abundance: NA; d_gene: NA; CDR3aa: CASGLDYNTDTQYF; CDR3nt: TGTGCTAGTGGTTTGGACTATAACACAGATACGCAGTATTTT
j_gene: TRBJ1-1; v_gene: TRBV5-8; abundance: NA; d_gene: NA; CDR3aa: CASSQDAQAEAFF; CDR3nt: TGCGCCAGCAGCCAAGATGCCCAAGCTGAAGCTTTCTTT
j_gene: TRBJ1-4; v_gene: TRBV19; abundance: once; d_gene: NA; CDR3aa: CASSPRGSNEKLFF; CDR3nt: TGTGCCAGTAGTCCGAGGGGGTCTAATGAAAAACTGTTTTTT
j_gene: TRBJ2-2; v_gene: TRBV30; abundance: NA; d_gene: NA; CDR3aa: CAWSLVATSNTGELFF; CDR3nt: TGTGCCTGGAGTCTGGTAGCGACCTCGAACACCGGGGAGCTGTTTTTT
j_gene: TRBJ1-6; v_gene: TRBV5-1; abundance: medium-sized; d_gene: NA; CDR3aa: CASSVGFHNSPLHF; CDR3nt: TGCGCCAGCAGCGTCGGGTTTCATAATTCACCCCTCCACTTT
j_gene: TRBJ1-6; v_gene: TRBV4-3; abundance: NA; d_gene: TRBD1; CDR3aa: CASSQDRQGVANSPLHF; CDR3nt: TGCGCCAGCAGCCAAGATCGTCAGGGGGTGGCCAATTCACCCCTCCACTTT
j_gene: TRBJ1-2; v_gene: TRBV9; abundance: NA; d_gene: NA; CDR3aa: CASSVVGDANYGYTF; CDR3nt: TGTGCCAGCAGCGTAGTAGGAGACGCTAACTATGGCTACACCTTC
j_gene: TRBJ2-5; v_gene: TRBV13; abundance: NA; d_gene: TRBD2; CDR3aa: CASSATSGSWETQYF; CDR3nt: TGTGCCAGCAGCGCGACTAGCGGGTCCTGGGAGACCCAGTACTTC
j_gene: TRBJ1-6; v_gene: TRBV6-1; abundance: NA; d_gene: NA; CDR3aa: CASRENSPLHF; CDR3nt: TGTGCCAGCCGAGAGAATTCACCCCTCCACTTT
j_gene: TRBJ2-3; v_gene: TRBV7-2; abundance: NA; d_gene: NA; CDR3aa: CASSPRVSGASTDTQYF; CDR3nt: TGTGCCAGCAGCCCTAGGGTGAGCGGAGCTAGCACAGATACGCAGTATTTT
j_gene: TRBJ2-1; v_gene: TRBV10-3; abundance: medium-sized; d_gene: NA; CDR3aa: CAIKGAAGDPFSYNEQFF; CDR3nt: TGTGCCATCAAGGGGGCAGCGGGGGACCCGTTTTCCTACAATGAGCAGTTCTTC
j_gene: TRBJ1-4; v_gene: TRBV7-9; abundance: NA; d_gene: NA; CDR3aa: CASSLPGRGVFDEKLFF; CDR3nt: TGTGCCAGCAGCTTGCCAGGGAGAGGAGTTTTTGATGAAAAACTGTTTTTT
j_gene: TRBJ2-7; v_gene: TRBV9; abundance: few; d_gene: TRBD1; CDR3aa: CASSLRTGSYEQYF; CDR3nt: TGTGCCAGCAGCTTGAGGACAGGGTCCTACGAGCAGTACTTC
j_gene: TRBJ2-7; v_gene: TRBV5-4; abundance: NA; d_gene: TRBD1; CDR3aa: CASSLAAGQGFEQYF; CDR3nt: TGTGCCAGCAGCTTGGCCGCGGGACAGGGTTTCGAGCAGTACTTC
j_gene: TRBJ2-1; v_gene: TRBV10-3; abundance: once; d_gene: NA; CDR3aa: CAISDLSYNEQFF; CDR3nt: TGTGCCATCAGTGACCTGAGCTACAATGAGCAGTTCTTC
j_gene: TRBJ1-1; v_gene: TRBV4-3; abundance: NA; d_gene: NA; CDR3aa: CASSQDGTPDTEAFF; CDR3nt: TGCGCCAGCAGCCAAGATGGGACACCGGACACTGAAGCTTTCTTT
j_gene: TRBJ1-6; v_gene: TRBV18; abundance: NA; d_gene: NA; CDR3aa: CASSASSSYNSPLHF; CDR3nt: TGTGCCAGCTCAGCTTCGAGCTCCTATAATTCACCCCTCCACTTT
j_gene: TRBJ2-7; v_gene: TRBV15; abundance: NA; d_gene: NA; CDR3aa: CATSRDLGSYEQYF; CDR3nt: TGTGCCACCAGCAGAGATCTGGGCTCCTACGAGCAGTACTTC
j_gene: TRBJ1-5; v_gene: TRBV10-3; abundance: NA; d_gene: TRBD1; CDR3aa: CAISGDSHSNQPQHF; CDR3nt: TGTGCCATCAGCGGGGACAGCCATAGCAATCAGCCCCAGCATTTT
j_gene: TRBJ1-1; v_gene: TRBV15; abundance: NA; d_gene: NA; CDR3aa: CATSRGAGGPNTEAFF; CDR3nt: TGTGCCACCAGCAGAGGTGCGGGCGGCCCGAACACTGAAGCTTTCTTT